The text below deals with one TCR beta chain. Authors' analysis steps: Amplification of reference gene primers was used by the study to estimate nucleated cell counts. The protocol was immunoSEQ multiplex PCR, while the TCRdb copy is restricted to in-frame clones and leaves out a portion. The DNA gave D and trimming, while V, J and clone size come from that table. There are around 95,000 clones in the sample; just under 85% occur only once, and around an eighth lies in the top ten. V lost 3 bases to trimming and J lost 1 base; unmatched junction nucleotides: 2. Germline CDR1 KGHSH, CDR2 LQKENI. The CDR3 consists of 14 residues. This sample was taken from a study of blood T cell repertoires in COVID-19. About the study: Acute and convalescent COVID-19 specimens originated in the United States, Italy and Spain. PBMCs, B-cell-depleted T cells, or T cells provided the cDNA or gDNA that made up the material.

The source material was peripheral blood. This sequence was found in a man aged 45 to 65 with active or convalescent COVID-19. The chain carries TRBV18 and TRBJ2-5; 7 bases match TRBD1. CDR3 sequence reads: CASSPDRSQETQYF. The CDR3 DNA is TGTGCCAGCTCACCGGACAGGAGCCAAGAGACCCAGTACTTC.